This passage covers 28 T cell receptor beta chains from one sample sequenced in a study of T cell repertoires in cytomegalovirus infection. MiXCR, applied by TCRdb to the reads, yields one record per CDR3 protein. The sample carries approximately 910,000 distinct CDR3 sequences, around 30% recorded once. These receptors have no identified antigens. Source: cultured CD8+ T cells from PBMCs, taken from culture after CMV antigen stimulation. All receptors derive from a human donor in good health (CMV status not recorded). Some clones in this sample may be carry-over from other donors' samples.

This clonotype was counted a few times. The chain recombines TRBV10-2 with TRBJ2-7; 7 nucleotides agree with TRBD1. The trim removed 6 bases at V and 1 base at J, leaving 6 bases unmatched. The length of the CDR3 is 14 residues. The germline gives CDR1 WSHSY, CDR2 SAAADI. This CDR3 reads CASRRQGRSYEQYF. CDR3 in DNA: TGCGCCAGCAGGCGACAGGGAAGATCCTACGAGCAGTACTTC.

The chain is built from TRBV12-3 or TRBV12-4 and TRBJ1-5; D call uncertain. V lost 3 bases, J lost 6 bases, and 12 bases lay in between. The CDR3 contains 14 residues. The CDR3 loop is CASSFQEIGQPQHF. The CDR3 DNA sequence: TGTGCCAGCAGTTTTCAGGAGATCGGTCAGCCCCAGCATTTT.

The genes are TRBV4-1 and TRBJ2-6; D is ambiguous. From germline, CDR1 is MGHRA and CDR2 YSYEKL. The CDR3 is 13 amino acids. V gave up 2 bases and J gave up 4 bases, with 3 bases separating them. The CDR3 DNA reads as TGCGCCAGCAGCCAATCCGGGGCCAACGTCCTGACTTTC. Amino acid sequence: CASSQSGANVLTF.

The V call is TRBV11-2, the J call TRBJ2-1; TRBD1 or TRBD2 may be the D gene (5 bases each). Germline V gives CDR1 SGHAT, CDR2 FQNNGV. The length of the CDR3 is 17 residues. Trimming took 5 bases from V and 0 from J, leaving 17 bases between them. The CDR3 loop is CASSPEGTSGSYNEQFF. The CDR3, as DNA: TGTGCCAGCAGCCCAGAAGGGACCTCGGGCTCCTACAATGAGCAGTTCTTC. Drawing the rest from reference TRBV11-2 and TRBJ2-1, the complete variable domain is EAGVAQSPRYKIIEKRQSVAFWCNPISGHATLYWYQQILGQGPKLLIQFQNNGVVDDSQLPKDRFSAERLKGVDSTLKIQPAKLEDSAVYLCASSPEGTSGSYNEQFFGPGTRLTVL.

The chain uses TRBV7-6 and TRBJ2-3; no clear D gene. The CDR3 covers 12 residues. Looked up from germline, CDR1 is SGHVS and CDR2 is FNYEAQ. V was shortened by 4 bases and J by 4 bases, with 6 bases between the two germline ends. CDR3 protein: CASSSAADTQYF. CDR3 nucleotides: TGTGCCAGCAGCTCAGCCGCAGATACGCAGTATTTT.

On this clonotype: A read error may explain this, as a much larger clone is one base away. The chain uses TRBV7-8 and TRBJ2-7; TRBD2 is a possible D gene (5 bases). The CDR3 sequence is 12 residues long. The V gene's germline CDR1 is SGHVS and CDR2 FQNEAQ. In DNA form, the CDR3 reads TGTGTCAGCAGCCCCGGGACCTACGAGCAGTACGTC. Protein: CVSSPGTYEQYV.

V and J are TRBV14 and TRBJ2-1; no clear D gene. The CDR3 sequence is 16 residues long. Germline V gene data show CDR1 as SGHDN and CDR2 as FVKESK. With 0 bases removed from V and 0 bases from J, the gap between germline ends came to 9 bases. This CDR3 reads CASSQEAFNSYNEQFF. In nucleotides, the CDR3 is TGTGCCAGCAGCCAAGAGGCCTTCAACTCCTACAATGAGCAGTTCTTC.

The chain joins TRBV19 to TRBJ2-7, with 9 bases lining up with TRBD2. Trimming took 5 bases from V and 5 from J; bases not matched to a gene: 10. In germline, CDR1 is LNHDA, CDR2 SQIVND (reference sequence). This CDR3 is built from 15 residues. The CDR3 nucleotides read TGTGCCAGTAGTCCTAGCGGGGACGGAAGGGACGAGCAGTACTTC. The encoded protein is CASSPSGDGRDEQYF.

This clonotype has more than one count but fewer than ten. The junction does not match germline at one end; this may be a read error. The chain couples TRBV7-7 to TRBJ2-1; 8 bases align to TRBD1. CDR3 length: 15 amino acids. CDR1 is SSHAT and CDR2 is FNYEAQ in the germline V gene (reference sequence). CDR3 residues: CASSPDRVSSNEQFF. In nucleotides, the CDR3 is TGTGCTAGCAGCCCGGACAGGGTGTCAAGCAATGAGCAGTTCTTC.

The chain recombines TRBV4-1 with TRBJ2-7; no firm D call. The CDR3 runs 14 residues. The V and J ends lost 0 bases and 0 bases respectively, with 6 bases between them. Looked up from germline, CDR1 is MGHRA and CDR2 is YSYEKL. The CDR3 DNA reads as TGCGCCAGCAGCCAAGAAATGAGCTCCTACGAGCAGTACTTC. Translated, it gives CASSQEMSSYEQYF.

In this sample, this clonotype turned up a few times. This rearrangement joins TRBV4-2 to TRBJ1-3; no reliable D call. The germline CDR1 and CDR2 sequences are LGHNA and YNFKEQ. The CDR3 covers 18 residues. The V and J ends lost 0 bases and 0 bases respectively, with 15 bases between them. CDR3 amino acids: CASSQEAYANPSGNTIYF. CDR3 DNA sequence: TGTGCCAGCAGCCAAGAAGCATACGCGAATCCCTCTGGAAACACCATATATTTT.

The chain combines TRBV20-1 with TRBJ2-7, with D maybe TRBD2 (5 bases). The CDR3 has 14 amino acids. Trimming removed 4 bases at V and 2 bases at J, with 15 bases between. Germline lookup yields CDR1 DFQATT and CDR2 SNEGSKA (reference sequence). The CDR3: CSATRVENTYEQYF. In DNA form, the CDR3 reads TGCAGTGCTACGAGGGTTGAGAACACCTACGAGCAGTACTTC.

A few counts support this clonotype. The chain links TRBV19 to TRBJ1-5, with D possibly being TRBD1 (5 bases). Germline loops: CDR1 LNHDA, CDR2 SQIVND (reference sequence). The CDR3 length is 14 residues. V dropped 3 bases and J dropped 9 bases, with 15 bases sitting between them. In DNA form, the CDR3 reads TGTGCCAGTAGTATGGGGAGGAGGGGAAGGCCCCAGCATTTT. As protein: CASSMGRRGRPQHF.

V and J are TRBV6-5 and TRBJ2-7; 7 positions agree with TRBD2. There are 13 residues in the CDR3. V lost 5 bases to trimming and J lost 5 bases; unmatched junction nucleotides: 6. Germline V CDR1 and CDR2: MNHEY, SVGAGI. CDR3 coding DNA: TGTGCCAGCAGTCATGGGGGGGTGAACGAGCAGTACTTC. This encodes CASSHGGVNEQYF.

V usage is TRBV29-1 and J usage is TRBJ2-7, with 10 nucleotides matching TRBD1. V was pared by 3 bases and J by 2 bases, with 4 bases of the junction left unmatched. Germline V gene data show CDR1 as SQVTM and CDR2 as ANQGSEA. The CDR3 is 14 residues long. The CDR3 region has the DNA TGCAGCGTTGAGGGGACAGGGGCCCCCTACGAGCAGTACTTC. Its protein product is CSVEGTGAPYEQYF.

This chain connects TRBV5-1 to TRBJ1-2; 7 bases are a match to TRBD1. Germline lookup yields CDR1 SGHRS and CDR2 YFSETQ. The V and J ends lost 2 bases and 3 bases, in that order; junction bases with no gene match: 10. The length of the CDR3 is 16 residues. This CDR3 is CASSFTSQTGDYGYTF. CDR3 nucleotides: TGCGCCAGCAGCTTCACCTCCCAAACAGGGGACTATGGCTACACCTTC.

The V gene is TRBV28, the J gene TRBJ2-1; 10 bases map to TRBD2. V lost 6 bases and J lost 3; bases outside the gene matches: 2. Germline V gene lookup returns CDR1 MDHEN and CDR2 SYDVKM. The CDR3 has 14 residues. The CDR3 spells CASRLAGYYNEQFF. Here the CDR3 DNA reads TGTGCCAGCAGACTAGCGGGGTACTACAATGAGCAGTTCTTC.

As for this clonotype: Given a much more abundant clone one base away, this may be a read error. The chain is built from TRBV7-9 and TRBJ1-5, with 8 positions matching TRBD1. Germline values: CDR1 SEHNR, CDR2 FQNEAQ (reference sequence). This CDR3 spans 15 amino acids. The DNA of the CDR3 is TGTGTCAGCAGCGCACCGGGACAGGCAAATCAGCCCCAGCATTTT. Translated, it gives CVSSAPGQANQPQHF.

The genes are TRBV4-3 and TRBJ2-1; 8 bases map to TRBD2. Germline assignment: CDR1 LGHNA and CDR2 YSLEER. The CDR3 has 17 amino acids. Trimming cost V 0 bases and J 6 bases; bases outside gene matches: 10. CDR3 in DNA: TGCGCCAGCAGCCAAGATAGGGGCGCGGGGGGCTTCAATGAGCAGTTCTTC. It codes for CASSQDRGAGGFNEQFF.

This chain connects TRBV6-2 or TRBV6-3 to TRBJ2-3; 9 bases fit TRBD2. Germline values: CDR1 MNHEY, CDR2 SVGEGT. The CDR3 contains 17 residues. V lost 0 bases to trimming and J lost 0 bases; unmatched junction nucleotides: 4. The CDR3: CASSYSRLAGSTDTQYF. CDR3 DNA sequence: TGTGCCAGCAGTTACTCGAGGCTAGCGGGGAGCACAGATACGCAGTATTTT.

This clonotype was picked up a small number of times. The chain employs TRBV10-2 and TRBJ2-1; maybe TRBD2 (5 bases). Germline CDR1 WSHSY, CDR2 SAAADI. With 0 bases removed from V and 10 bases from J, the gap between germline ends came to 19 bases. The CDR3 is 16 amino acids. CDR3 loop: CASSESGWARRGEQFF. The CDR3 nucleotides are TGCGCCAGCAGTGAGTCGGGGTGGGCCAGACGCGGGGAGCAGTTCTTC.

This chain links TRBV7-6 with TRBJ2-3; 9 nucleotides match TRBD2. Trimming at V came to 3 bases and at J to 4 bases, leaving 8 bases not matched to a gene. Germline V CDR1 and CDR2: SGHVS, FNYEAQ. The CDR3 extends over 16 amino acids. The CDR3 DNA reads as TGTGCCAGCAGCTTGAATAGCGGGGGCCCGGCAGATACGCAGTATTTT. Translation: CASSLNSGGPADTQYF.

J is TRBJ2-7 and V is TRBV11-2; D gene uncertain. This CDR3 has 15 residues. Germline V CDR1 and CDR2: SGHAT, FQNNGV. CDR3 residues: CASTLWSGSPYEQYV. CDR3 bases: TGTGCCAGCACCTTATGGTCCGGTTCCCCCTACGAGCAGTACGTC.

This clonotype was seen a handful of times. The J gene is TRBJ2-3, the V gene TRBV29-1; no clear D gene. The V gene's germline CDR1 is SQVTM and CDR2 ANQGSEA. This CDR3 is 14 amino acids long. With 2 bases removed from V and 3 bases from J, the gap between germline ends came to 12 bases. The DNA for the CDR3 is TGCAGCGTTGAATTACCCGAAGTGACAGATACGCAGTATTTT. Its protein is CSVELPEVTDTQYF.

The chain combines TRBV9 with TRBJ2-3; the match to TRBD2 covers 13 bases. V lost 3 bases, J lost 3 bases, and 4 bases stayed unmatched. The CDR3 covers 16 residues. Per the germline V gene, CDR1 is SGDLS and CDR2 is YYNGEE. The CDR3: CASSAGTSGTTDTQYF. CDR3 sequence (DNA): TGTGCCAGCAGCGCGGGGACTAGCGGGACGACAGATACGCAGTATTTT.

This clonotype has more than one count but fewer than ten. This sequence joins TRBV24-1 and TRBJ2-3; D may be TRBD2 (6 bases). The CDR3 extends over 15 amino acids. CDR1 KGHDR and CDR2 SFDVKD come from the germline V gene. The ends were cut back, 3 bases at V and 2 bases at J, with 11 bases in the middle. This chain's CDR3 is CATSDGRGTTDTQYF. The CDR3 DNA sequence: TGTGCCACCAGTGATGGGCGGGGAACCACAGATACGCAGTATTTT.

In this sample, this clonotype turned up a few times. The gene calls are TRBV28 and TRBJ2-1; 8 bases agree with TRBD1. CDR3 size: 19 residues. After removal of 4 bases from V and 0 bases from J, the junction contained 14 bases not matched to a gene. Germline values: CDR1 MDHEN, CDR2 SYDVKM. Here the CDR3 DNA reads TGTGCCAGCAGTTCCACCGGACAGGGAGACCTCAGCTCCTACAATGAGCAGTTCTTC. This codes for CASSSTGQGDLSSYNEQFF.

This clonotype was detected only a few times. The chain couples TRBV12-3 or TRBV12-4 to TRBJ2-1; a weak D match, TRBD2 (5 bases). This CDR3 is built from 13 residues. The CDR3 DNA follows: TGTGCGATCGAGGGCCCTGAATACAATGAGCAGTTCTTC. Translation: CAIEGPEYNEQFF.